The sequence of this T cell receptor (beta chain) was determined in a study of shared clonotypes between healthy human individuals. The J segment lost 0 bases and the V segment lost 4 bases, leaving 12 bases of the junction unmatched. The CDR3 contains 21 residues. Germline values: CDR1 SGHVS, CDR2 FQNEAQ. Method: immunoSEQ multiplex PCR; TCRdb's copy keeps in-frame clones and lacks some. The sample records hundreds of thousands of clones, around 79% being singletons. This clone was picked up one time. Sequencing input: PBMCs. The chain couples TRBV7-8 to TRBJ2-2; 15 bases agree with TRBD2. The TCR comes from a woman aged 40-49 years in good health. Some clones in this sample may be carry-over from other donors' samples. CDR3 in amino acids: CASSWPQGGLAGGANTGELFF. CDR3 DNA sequence: TGTGCCAGCAGCTGGCCCCAAGGGGGACTAGCGGGAGGTGCGAACACCGGGGAGCTGTTTTTT.